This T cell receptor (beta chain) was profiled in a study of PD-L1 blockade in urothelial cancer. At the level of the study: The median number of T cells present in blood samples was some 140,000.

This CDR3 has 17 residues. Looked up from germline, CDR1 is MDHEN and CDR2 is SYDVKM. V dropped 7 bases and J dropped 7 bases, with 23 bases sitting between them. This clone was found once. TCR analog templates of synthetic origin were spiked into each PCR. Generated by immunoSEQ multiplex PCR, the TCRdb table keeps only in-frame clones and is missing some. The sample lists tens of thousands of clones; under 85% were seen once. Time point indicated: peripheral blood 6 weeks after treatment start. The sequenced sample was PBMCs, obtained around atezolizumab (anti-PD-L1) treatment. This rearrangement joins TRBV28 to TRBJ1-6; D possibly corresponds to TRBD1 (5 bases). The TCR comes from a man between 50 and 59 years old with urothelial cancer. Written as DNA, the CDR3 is TGTGCCAGCACCTCTAGAAGGAGGGGTACGGTAAATTCACCCCTCCACTTT. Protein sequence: CASTSRRRGTVNSPLHF. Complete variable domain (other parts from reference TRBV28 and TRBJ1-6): DVKVTQSSRYLVKRTGEKVFLECVQDMDHENMFWYRQDPGLGLRLIYFSYDVKMKEKGDIPEGYSVSREKKERFSLILESASTNQTSMYLCASTSRRRGTVNSPLHFGNGTRLTVT.